This passage covers 20 T cell receptor beta chains from one sample sequenced in a study of molecular identifiers for immune sequencing clone quantification. TCRdb redid the calling of the PCR reads with MiXCR, one entry per CDR3 protein. The sample consists of about 640,000 distinct CDR3 sequences, less than 20% of them appearing once. Sequenced material: naive CD8+ T cells from blood, with Jurkat cell RNA spiked in. Subset described: FACS-sorted CD8+CD4-CCR7+CD45RA+ naive T cells. These receptors came from a human donor in good health. Some libraries in this study had Jurkat cell RNA spiked in.

This clonotype was detected many times. The gene calls are TRBV18 and TRBJ2-7, with a possible D match to TRBD2 (5 bases). Germline CDR1 is KGHSH and CDR2 is LQKENI. This CDR3 comprises 13 residues. Trimming took 8 bases from V and 4 from J, leaving 15 bases between them. CDR3 protein: CASREGPRYEQYF. The DNA for the CDR3 is TGTGCCAGCCGGGAAGGACCCAGGTACGAGCAGTACTTC.

This clonotype was seen only a few times. The chain recombines TRBV27 with TRBJ2-7, with TRBD1 matching over 8 bases. In germline, CDR1 is MNHEY, CDR2 SMNVEV (reference sequence). The CDR3 consists of 16 residues. V dropped 8 bases and J dropped 6; count of bases not matched to a gene: 18. CDR3 in amino acids: CASGTSTGTGYPEQYF. As DNA, the CDR3 is TGTGCCAGCGGAACCAGCACCGGGACAGGTTATCCCGAGCAGTACTTC.

This clonotype was counted many times. The chain is built from TRBV20-1 and TRBJ1-1; weak D call: TRBD1 (6 bases). V lost 3 bases and J lost 1, with 15 bases in between. CDR3 length: 15 amino acids. Germline V CDR1 and CDR2: DFQATT, SNEGSKA (reference sequence). The CDR3 nucleotides are TGCAGTGCTAGTCATCCGGGGGCGCGGAACACTGAAGCTTTCTTT. This encodes CSASHPGARNTEAFF.

Many counts were recorded for this clonotype. The chain combines TRBV12-3 or TRBV12-4 with TRBJ1-1; D remains unclear. This CDR3 contains 13 residues. The V end lost 5 bases, the J end lost 8 bases, and 15 bases lay between the germline ends. CDR3 in DNA: TGTGCCAGCAGTAATGAAGACGGAGCGGAAGCTTTCTTT. It yields the protein CASSNEDGAEAFF.

This chain uses TRBV20-1 with TRBJ2-3; 9 nucleotides agree with TRBD2. J lost 2 bases, V lost 0 bases, and 6 bases had no gene match. Germline V lookup: CDR1 DFQATT, CDR2 SNEGSKA (reference sequence). The CDR3 extends over 16 amino acids. CDR3 loop: CSARDWTSADTDTQYF. CDR3 DNA: TGCAGTGCTAGAGACTGGACTAGCGCCGACACAGATACGCAGTATTTT.

At least ten counts were recorded for this clonotype. The rearrangement links TRBV7-2 to TRBJ2-7; D call uncertain. Deletions cut 5 bases from V and 0 bases from J, with 11 bases between. This CDR3 is 14 amino acids long. Germline CDR1 reads SGHTA; CDR2 reads FQGNSA. The CDR3 DNA sequence: TGTGCCAGCAGCCCCGTGACAAGCTCCTACGAGCAGTACTTC. Amino acids: CASSPVTSSYEQYF.

In its sample, this clonotype was seen many times. The chain carries TRBV14 and TRBJ2-3; TRBD2 matches at 10 bases. This CDR3 has 19 residues. Unmatched junction bases numbered 9, after V lost 0 bases and J lost 0 bases. Germline values: CDR1 SGHDN, CDR2 FVKESK. In DNA, the CDR3 is TGTGCCAGCAGCCAAGAAAGAGGACTAGCGGAAGTTAGCACAGATACGCAGTATTTT. This codes for CASSQERGLAEVSTDTQYF.

The rearrangement uses TRBV27 and TRBJ2-7, with D tentatively TRBD1 or TRBD2 (6 bases each). V was shortened by 2 bases and J by 0 bases, with 20 bases between the two germline ends. This CDR3 contains 18 residues. The germline V gene has CDR1 MNHEY and CDR2 SMNVEV (reference sequence). CDR3 DNA sequence: TGTGCCAGCAGTTTAAGGGACATGAGGCTCGGGGGCTCCTACGAGCAGTACTTC. It translates to CASSLRDMRLGGSYEQYF.

The V gene is TRBV6-2 or TRBV6-3, the J gene TRBJ2-7; 9 bases agree with TRBD1. J gave up 3 bases and V 4 bases, and 7 bases lay outside the gene matches. Germline values: CDR1 MNHEY, CDR2 SVGEGT. The CDR3 totals 15 residues. The CDR3, as DNA: TGTGCCAGCAGTTCGCGGACAGGGGACATCTACGAGCAGTACTTC. Protein product: CASSSRTGDIYEQYF.

This clonotype was detected ten times or more. V is TRBV5-1 and J is TRBJ2-7; 8 bases agree with TRBD2. Trimming at V came to 0 bases and at J to 0 bases, leaving 2 bases not matched to a gene. Germline loops: CDR1 SGHRS, CDR2 YFSETQ. The CDR3 length is 15 residues. CDR3 bases: TGCGCCAGCAGCTTGGTGAGCGGGAGCTCCTACGAGCAGTACTTC. Translation gives CASSLVSGSSYEQYF.

As concerns this clonotype: No conserved phenylalanine or tryptophan ends this CDR3, so it is likely a read error. The gene calls are TRBV27 and TRBJ2-1; no clear D. V dropped 5 bases and J dropped 6 bases, with 20 bases sitting between them. Germline V CDR1 and CDR2: MNHEY, SMNVEV (reference sequence). CDR3 length equals 16 residues. The CDR3 sequence: CASSASLKLSGNEQFS. The CDR3 coding sequence is TGTGCCAGCAGTGCGTCCTTAAAATTGTCGGGCAATGAGCAGTTCTCC.

J is TRBJ1-2 and V is TRBV7-2; TRBD1 agrees at 9 bases. Trimming removed 5 bases from V and 7 bases from J; junction bases left unmatched: 8. CDR3 length: 14 residues. Germline V CDR1 and CDR2: SGHTA, FQGNSA. CDR3 protein: CASSPAGTGPGYTF. The CDR3 DNA reads TGTGCCAGCAGCCCCGCCGGGACAGGGCCTGGCTACACCTTC. Together with reference TRBV7-2 and TRBJ1-2, the CDR3 gives the full variable domain: GAGVSQSPSNKVTEKGKDVELRCDPISGHTALYWYRQSLGQGLEFLIYFQGNSAPDKSGLPSDRFSAERTGGSVSTLTIQRTQQEDSAVYLCASSPAGTGPGYTFGSGTRLTVV.

This clonotype was observed a few times. CDR3 sequence reads: CASYDRKETQYF. As DNA, the CDR3 is TGTGCCAGCTACGACAGAAAAGAGACCCAGTACTTC. The genes are TRBV28 and TRBJ2-5, with a possible D match to TRBD1 (5 bases). CDR1 is MDHEN and CDR2 is SYDVKM in the germline V gene. V gave up 8 bases and J gave up 3 bases, with 10 bases separating them. This CDR3 contains 12 residues.

This clonotype was detected only a few times. The chain links TRBV9 to TRBJ2-7, with D perhaps matching TRBD1 (6 bases). The germline gives CDR1 SGDLS, CDR2 YYNGEE. The CDR3 consists of 15 residues. V lost 4 bases and J 1 base, leaving 15 bases between the germline ends. Here the CDR3 reads CASSPEAGASYEQYF. The DNA of the CDR3 is TGTGCCAGCAGCCCAGAGGCAGGGGCTTCCTACGAGCAGTACTTC.

There are a few counts of this clonotype. The chain uses TRBV19 and TRBJ2-7, with 7 bases that match TRBD2. The V gene end was trimmed by 2 bases and the J gene end by 0 bases; junction bases not matched to a gene: 1. This CDR3 has 14 amino acids. Germline assignment: CDR1 LNHDA and CDR2 SQIVND (reference sequence). CDR3 amino acids: CASSITSDSYEQYF. CDR3 bases: TGTGCCAGTAGTATAACTAGCGACTCCTACGAGCAGTACTTC.

The table lists this clonotype with many counts. The CDR3 DNA reads TGCGCCAGCAGCTTTCTGGGTTCAACCTACGAGCAGTACTTC. Residues: CASSFLGSTYEQYF. The chain is built from TRBV5-1 and TRBJ2-7; the D is unclear. Germline V lookup: CDR1 SGHRS, CDR2 YFSETQ. Trimming stripped 2 bases from V and 2 bases from J, with 11 bases between. The CDR3 has 14 amino acids.

This clonotype was found a few times. The chain couples TRBV7-9 to TRBJ2-2; TRBD1 aligns across 7 bases. Unmatched junction bases numbered 9, after V lost 5 bases and J lost 0 bases. The CDR3 totals 17 residues. CDR1 is SEHNR and CDR2 is FQNEAQ in the germline V gene (reference sequence). CDR3 amino acids: CASSKIVRGTNTGELFF. The CDR3 coding sequence is TGTGCCAGCAGCAAAATCGTCAGGGGGACGAACACCGGGGAGCTGTTTTTT.

The chain links TRBV30 to TRBJ1-1; D is unclear. The CDR3 contains 11 residues. V lost 7 bases and J lost 11, with 17 bases in between. The V gene's germline CDR1 is GTSNPN and CDR2 SVGIG (reference sequence). The CDR3 loop reads CAFTPTLGAFF. In DNA, the CDR3 is TGTGCCTTCACACCCACCTTAGGGGCTTTCTTT.

About this clonotype: This sequence may be a read error, since a much larger clone differs from it by one base. The V and J genes are TRBV6-2 or TRBV6-3 and TRBJ1-5; D not certain. Germline V gives CDR1 MNHEY, CDR2 SVGEGT. CDR3 length equals 12 residues. The CDR3 here is CASSYGNQPRHF. CDR3 bases: TGTGCCAGCAGTTATGGCAATCAGCCCCGGCATTTT.

At least ten counts were recorded for this clonotype. The chain couples TRBV28 to TRBJ2-3; the match to TRBD2 covers 11 bases. V was pared by 5 bases and J by 3 bases, with 7 bases of the junction left unmatched. Germline V gene sequence: CDR1 MDHEN, CDR2 SYDVKM. This CDR3 is built from 16 residues. The CDR3: CASSPLAGVDTDTQYF. CDR3 DNA: TGTGCCAGCAGTCCACTAGCGGGAGTAGATACAGATACGCAGTATTTT.